In this sample, the clone carrying this T cell receptor beta chain turned up a few times. The data are from a study of T cells in Graves' hyperthyroidism and ophthalmopathy. Germline lookup yields CDR1 SGHKS and CDR2 YYEKEE (reference sequence). The ends were cut back, 3 bases at V and 1 base at J, with 13 bases in the middle. CDR3 length: 16 amino acids. The CDR3 regions of TCR beta were amplified from RNA transcripts. RT-PCR in the first round (using the HTBI primer set) targeted the TCR CDR3. Using its own MiXCR run on the multiplex PCR reads, TCRdb lists one record per CDR3 protein. The profile shows 490,000 or so distinct CDR3 sequences, approximately 49% of them singletons.

The source material was peripheral blood or thyroid tissue (not recorded which). This clonotype was sampled from an adult woman with Graves' disease, either hyperthyroidism or ophthalmopathy (not recorded which). This chain joins TRBV5-5 and TRBJ2-2; the D gene could be TRBD1 or TRBD2 (6 bases each). CDR3 in amino acids: CASSYAGGLNTGELFF. CDR3 bases: TGTGCCAGCAGCTACGCCGGGGGCCTGAACACCGGGGAGCTGTTTTTT. The full variable domain, its missing parts supplied by reference TRBV5-5 and TRBJ2-2, is DAGVTQSPTHLIKTRGQQVTLRCSPISGHKSVSWYQQVLGQGPQFIFQYYEKEERGRGNFPDRFSARQFPNYSSELNVNALLLGDSALYLCASSYAGGLNTGELFFGEGSRLTVL.